These 20 T cell receptor beta chains were sequenced from one sample in a study of vaccination and CD4 T cells after COVID-19. An Oncomine TCR Beta short-read assay was used to sequence the DNA from cultured CD4+ T cells. One entry per CDR3 protein, called by TCRdb with MiXCR from the PCR reads. The sample has roughly 13,000 distinct CDR3 sequences, roughly 52% seen once. Specified treatment: roughly 11-day PBMC culture with coronavirus spike peptide pools or control peptides (ViraFEST assay). Their recognized antigens are unknown. Sample: CD4+ T cells from blood, cultured in vitro. These receptors originate from a human donor who had recovered from COVID-19.

Only a few counts were recorded for this clonotype. The chain has TRBV7-8 and TRBJ1-5; 7 bases are shared with TRBD1. The CDR3 length is 16 residues. Germline V CDR1 and CDR2: SGHVS, FQNEAQ. Unmatched junction bases numbered 10, after V lost 5 bases and J lost 3 bases. In DNA form, the CDR3 reads TGTGCCAGCAGCCCTAGGGACAGAGGGGACAATCAGCCCCAGCATTTT. Translating gives CASSPRDRGDNQPQHF.

CDR3 sequence reads: CASSQNRGQLDGYTF. CDR3 in DNA: TGCGCCAGCAGCCAGAATAGGGGACAGTTGGACGGCTACACCTTC. This chain joins TRBV5-1 and TRBJ1-2; 7 nucleotides align to TRBD1. V lost 4 bases, J lost 8 bases, and 14 bases stayed unmatched. Germline V gene data show CDR1 as SGHRS and CDR2 as YFSETQ. This CDR3 is 15 amino acids long.

The rearrangement joins TRBV6-1 to TRBJ2-1, with D possibly being TRBD1 (6 bases). The CDR3 is 12 residues long. The V gene's germline CDR1 is MNHNS and CDR2 SASEGT. The CDR3 DNA reads as TGTGCTACAGGGAGCTCCTACAATGAGCAGTTCTTC. This codes for CATGSSYNEQFF.

In this sample, this clonotype turned up once. This rearrangement joins TRBV4-3 to TRBJ1-2, with unresolved D. The CDR3 is 15 residues long. V was shortened by 2 bases and J by 3 bases, with 13 bases between the two germline ends. Germline V gives CDR1 LGHNA, CDR2 YSLEER. Here the CDR3 reads CASSQLLRTDYGYTF. The CDR3 bases are TGCGCCAGCAGCCAACTTCTTCGGACGGACTATGGCTACACCTTC.

This chain links TRBV20-1 with TRBJ1-1; D is uncertain. This CDR3 is built from 11 residues. Germline values: CDR1 DFQATT, CDR2 SNEGSKA (reference sequence). CDR3 bases: TGCAGCGCGAGGGTCGACACTGAAGCTTTCTTT. Its protein is CSARVDTEAFF.

Here the CDR3 reads CASSHDRGVSTF. The CDR3 DNA follows: TGTGCCAGCAGCCACGACAGGGGCGTAAGCACCTTC. V usage is TRBV2 and J usage is TRBJ1-2, with 8 bases aligning to TRBD1. V shed 6 bases and J 13 bases; nucleotides not matched to a gene: 10. CDR1 SNHLY and CDR2 FYNNEI come from the germline V gene. The CDR3 sequence is 12 residues long.

V is TRBV12-3 or TRBV12-4 and J is TRBJ2-5; D remains ambiguous. The CDR3 extends over 13 amino acids. Trimming left V 2 bases short and J 4 bases short, with 8 bases between. CDR3 nucleotide sequence: TGTGCCAGCAGTTTAACTCCGCCAGAGACCCAGTACTTC. Translating gives CASSLTPPETQYF.

This clonotype showed up just a few times. The V call is TRBV6-2 or TRBV6-3, the J call TRBJ1-1; D possibly corresponds to TRBD1 (5 bases). The CDR3 has 15 residues. CDR1 is MNHEY, CDR2 SVGEGT, per germline. Trimming shortened V by 4 bases and J by 1 base, and 13 bases separated the two germline ends. CDR3 sequence (DNA): TGTGCCAGCAGTTTACGTGGGGGGTCGAACACTGAAGCTTTCTTT. Residues: CASSLRGGSNTEAFF.

The chain has TRBV6-1 and TRBJ1-5; 7 bases are shared with TRBD1. Germline CDR1 is MNHNS and CDR2 is SASEGT. The CDR3 totals 18 residues. V lost 7 bases to trimming and J lost 0 bases; unmatched junction nucleotides: 15. As DNA, the CDR3 is TGTGCCAGCAACCCCGACAGGGTCTCCCTATTTAGCAATCAGCCCCAGCATTTT. Translating gives CASNPDRVSLFSNQPQHF.

There are a few counts of this clonotype. The V gene is TRBV7-9, the J gene TRBJ2-3; 8 nucleotides line up with TRBD2. The V and J ends lost 10 bases and 5 bases, in that order; junction bases with no gene match: 14. The CDR3 covers 15 residues. CDR1 and CDR2 (germline): SEHNR, FQNEAQ (reference sequence). CDR3 region: CATSAGTSRIDTQYF. The CDR3 DNA reads TGTGCCACCTCGGCCGGGACTAGTCGCATAGATACGCAGTATTTT.

This chain joins TRBV5-1 and TRBJ2-4; unclear D gene. The germline V and J ends were trimmed by 1 base and 0 bases, with 11 bases remaining between them. Germline V gene sequence: CDR1 SGHRS, CDR2 YFSETQ. The CDR3 has 16 residues. The chain's CDR3 is CASSLSVDIAKNIQYF. The DNA for the CDR3 is TGCGCCAGCAGCTTGTCGGTCGACATAGCCAAAAACATTCAGTACTTC.

The genes are TRBV30 and TRBJ1-2; possibly TRBD1 for D (5 bases). Germline V gene sequence: CDR1 GTSNPN, CDR2 SVGIG (reference sequence). This CDR3 has 13 residues. Trimming took 3 bases from V and 8 from J, leaving 16 bases between them. DNA of the CDR3: TGTGCCTGGAGCCATTCCCTCTGGGGGGGCTACACCTTC. The encoded protein is CAWSHSLWGGYTF.

This clonotype was observed a single time. The rearrangement uses TRBV6-1 and TRBJ1-4, with D maybe TRBD1 (5 bases). The length of the CDR3 is 14 residues. The V gene lost 4 bases and the J gene lost 14 bases, with 20 bases spanning the gap. Per the germline V gene, CDR1 is MNHNS and CDR2 is SASEGT. The CDR3 DNA reads TGTGCCAGCAGTGGCGGTTTCCTAAGGGGATCCCTGTTTTTT. Its protein product is CASSGGFLRGSLFF.

This clonotype was seen a few times. This rearrangement joins TRBV7-2 to TRBJ2-1, with 9 bases lining up with TRBD2. The DNA end is more similar to TRBJ2-7, so the J call may be wrong. The CDR3 runs 14 residues. Germline V CDR1 and CDR2: SGHTA, FQGNSA. This chain's CDR3 is CASKAGGSIHEQYF. Written as DNA, the CDR3 is TGTGCCAGCAAGGCGGGGGGGAGTATCCACGAGCAGTACTTC.

The gene calls are TRBV6-1 and TRBJ1-2; a possible D gene is TRBD1 (5 bases). The CDR3 contains 15 residues. Germline V gives CDR1 MNHNS, CDR2 SASEGT. The V end was cut by 6 bases, the J end by 5 bases, with 19 bases between. CDR3 region: CASSLARQIRYGYTF. Written as DNA, the CDR3 is TGTGCCAGCAGCCTGGCGAGACAGATAAGATATGGCTACACCTTC.

J is TRBJ2-3 and V is TRBV20-1; D gene unclear. The CDR3 is made up of 15 amino acids. V dropped 5 bases and J dropped 5 bases, with 20 bases sitting between them. From germline, CDR1 is DFQATT and CDR2 SNEGSKA (reference sequence). CDR3 protein: CSARLLVGHGDTQYF. CDR3 nucleotide sequence: TGCAGTGCTCGACTCCTAGTTGGGCACGGAGATACGCAGTATTTT.

The chain links TRBV6-2 or TRBV6-3 to TRBJ2-7, with 7 bases identical to TRBD2. This CDR3 comprises 14 residues. Germline V gene data show CDR1 as MNHEY and CDR2 as SVGEGT. Unmatched junction bases numbered 6, after V lost 6 bases and J lost 1 base. The CDR3 DNA sequence: TGTGCCAGCAGGTCCTCCGGGGGGTCCTACGAGCAGTACTTC. Translated: CASRSSGGSYEQYF.

The rearrangement links TRBV19 to TRBJ2-5; the D is unclear. From germline, CDR1 is LNHDA and CDR2 SQIVND (reference sequence). The CDR3 sequence is 13 residues long. Trimming took off 10 bases at V and 0 bases at J, with 12 bases between the two ends. This chain's CDR3 is CATKGPNQETQYF. The CDR3, as DNA: TGTGCCACCAAAGGGCCGAACCAAGAGACCCAGTACTTC.

V is TRBV4-3 and J is TRBJ1-3, with D hard to call. Between the trimmed V and J ends, which lost 6 bases and 4 bases, there was a span of 19 bases. The CDR3 loop spans 16 amino acids. Germline V gives CDR1 LGHNA, CDR2 YSLEER. CDR3 sequence reads: CASSPAPGQAGNTIYF. As DNA, the CDR3 is TGCGCCAGCAGTCCCGCCCCAGGCCAAGCGGGAAACACCATATATTTT.

The gene calls are TRBV20-1 and TRBJ2-5; D not certain. The CDR3 consists of 12 residues. Trimming removed 4 bases from V and 5 bases from J, with 11 bases in between. Germline V gives CDR1 DFQATT, CDR2 SNEGSKA (reference sequence). The CDR3 sequence is CSATRTPETQYF. The CDR3 region has the DNA TGCAGTGCTACCCGCACCCCTGAGACCCAGTACTTC.